The rows below give T cell receptor beta chains drawn from one sample of a study of OX40 agonist ivuxolimab in advanced cancers. This table comes from immunoSEQ multiplex PCR, and its TCRdb copy is limited to in-frame clones, with some not included. The sample includes 85,000 to 100,000 clones, approximately 94% of them seen just once. The source was CD4+ or CD8+ T cells sorted from blood, collected in a trial of the OX40 agonist ivuxolimab. The receptors shown here come from an adult with an advanced solid tumor such as melanoma, head and neck, liver or kidney cancer. Each CDR3 is given with its conserved first and last residue. Fields, in order: CDR3 DNA, CDR3 protein, J gene, V gene, clone size, CDR3 length, D gene. A D gene is named only where the DNA matches it firmly. Clone size, where shown, is once, few, many, or a class for clones that have expanded.

CDR3 DNA: TGTGCCATCAGTGAGTCGGGTTTTCGGGTCAATGAGCAGTTCTTC; CDR3 protein: CAISESGFRVNEQFF; J gene: TRBJ2-1; V gene: TRBV10-3; clone size: -; CDR3 length: 15; D gene: -
CDR3 DNA: TGTGCCAGCAGCTCTACTAGCGGGGGGACGGACGAGCAGTACTTC; CDR3 protein: CASSSTSGGTDEQYF; J gene: TRBJ2-7; V gene: TRBV9; clone size: -; CDR3 length: 15; D gene: TRBD2
CDR3 DNA: TGTGCCAGCAAACCGGGACTAGCCACCTACGAGCAGTACTTC; CDR3 protein: CASKPGLATYEQYF; J gene: TRBJ2-7; V gene: TRBV2; clone size: medium-sized; CDR3 length: 14; D gene: TRBD2
CDR3 DNA: TGTGCCAGCCAACAGGGAGGCACAGATACGCAGTATTTT; CDR3 protein: CASQQGGTDTQYF; J gene: TRBJ2-3; V gene: TRBV7-9; clone size: -; CDR3 length: 13; D gene: -
CDR3 DNA: TGCGCCAGCAGCTTGAACTCAGGGAACAATGAGCAGTTCTTC; CDR3 protein: CASSLNSGNNEQFF; J gene: TRBJ2-1; V gene: TRBV5-1; clone size: -; CDR3 length: 14; D gene: -
CDR3 DNA: TGTGCCAGCAGCGCTACAGGGGCCAATCAGCCCCAGCATTTT; CDR3 protein: CASSATGANQPQHF; J gene: TRBJ1-5; V gene: TRBV9; clone size: -; CDR3 length: 14; D gene: TRBD1
CDR3 DNA: TGTGCCAGCAGCCTCCTCCCTAGCTCCTTCTACAATGAGCAGTTCTTC; CDR3 protein: CASSLLPSSFYNEQFF; J gene: TRBJ2-1; V gene: TRBV27; clone size: once; CDR3 length: 16; D gene: -
CDR3 DNA: TGTGCCAGCAGCTTAGTAACCAACCGTGTGGTTGGAAACACCATATATTTT; CDR3 protein: CASSLVTNRVVGNTIYF; J gene: TRBJ1-3; V gene: TRBV11-2; clone size: -; CDR3 length: 17; D gene: -
CDR3 DNA: TGTGCCAGCAGCACGACTGGAACCTTCAATGAGCAGTTCTTC; CDR3 protein: CASSTTGTFNEQFF; J gene: TRBJ2-1; V gene: TRBV7-2; clone size: -; CDR3 length: 14; D gene: -
CDR3 DNA: TGTGCCAGTAGTAAGGGGTTTTACAATCAGCCCCAGCATTTT; CDR3 protein: CASSKGFYNQPQHF; J gene: TRBJ1-5; V gene: TRBV19; clone size: -; CDR3 length: 14; D gene: -
CDR3 DNA: TGTGCCAGTACCTCCGGGGTAAACACCGGGGAGCTGTTTTTT; CDR3 protein: CASTSGVNTGELFF; J gene: TRBJ2-2; V gene: TRBV19; clone size: -; CDR3 length: 14; D gene: -
CDR3 DNA: TGTGCCAGCACCCACAACAGGGTCGGGGAGACCCAGTACTTC; CDR3 protein: CASTHNRVGETQYF; J gene: TRBJ2-5; V gene: TRBV11-2; clone size: -; CDR3 length: 14; D gene: -
CDR3 DNA: TGTGCCAGCAGTTACCCTATCCACGAGCAGTACTTC; CDR3 protein: CASSYPIHEQYF; J gene: TRBJ2-7; V gene: TRBV6-6; clone size: -; CDR3 length: 12; D gene: -
CDR3 DNA: TGTGCCAGCACCCCGGGAGGGGGCCGAGAAGCTTTCTTT; CDR3 protein: CASTPGGGREAFF; J gene: TRBJ1-1; V gene: TRBV25-1; clone size: -; CDR3 length: 13; D gene: TRBD1
CDR3 DNA: TGTGCCAGCAGTGTGCGGGACAGGGTCGGGACTGAAGCTTTCTTT; CDR3 protein: CASSVRDRVGTEAFF; J gene: TRBJ1-1; V gene: TRBV2; clone size: -; CDR3 length: 15; D gene: TRBD1
CDR3 DNA: TGTGCCAGCAGTTCCCAGGGACAGGGGAGCTACGAGCAGTACTTC; CDR3 protein: CASSSQGQGSYEQYF; J gene: TRBJ2-7; V gene: TRBV27; clone size: once; CDR3 length: 15; D gene: TRBD1
CDR3 DNA: TGTGCCAGCAGCCCCAGGGGACTAGCGGGAGTAAATGAGCAGTTCTTC; CDR3 protein: CASSPRGLAGVNEQFF; J gene: TRBJ2-1; V gene: TRBV7-9; clone size: -; CDR3 length: 16; D gene: TRBD2
CDR3 DNA: TGTGCCAGCAGCCCAGGGGGCCGACCGAGCCTCTACGAGCAGTACTTC; CDR3 protein: CASSPGGRPSLYEQYF; J gene: TRBJ2-7; V gene: TRBV9; clone size: once; CDR3 length: 16; D gene: TRBD1
CDR3 DNA: TGTGCCAGCAGCGATGGACAGACGGGGTATGTGAACACTGAAGCTTTCTTT; CDR3 protein: CASSDGQTGYVNTEAFF; J gene: TRBJ1-1; V gene: TRBV7-8; clone size: -; CDR3 length: 17; D gene: -
CDR3 DNA: TGTGCCAGCAACAAGGACCCCCTATATTTT; CDR3 protein: CASNKDPLYF; J gene: TRBJ1-3; V gene: TRBV6-6; clone size: -; CDR3 length: 10; D gene: -
CDR3 DNA: TGCGCCAGCAGTGGAAACAGTAACTATGGCTACACCTTC; CDR3 protein: CASSGNSNYGYTF; J gene: TRBJ1-2; V gene: TRBV10-1; clone size: -; CDR3 length: 13; D gene: -
CDR3 DNA: TGTGCCAGCAGTCCCCAGGGGTATTCGGGGGCGCGACGAGAGACCCAGTACTTC; CDR3 protein: CASSPQGYSGARRETQYF; J gene: TRBJ2-5; V gene: TRBV27; clone size: -; CDR3 length: 18; D gene: -
CDR3 DNA: TGTGCCTGGATGGCGGGGCAAAGCACAGATACGCAGTATTTT; CDR3 protein: CAWMAGQSTDTQYF; J gene: TRBJ2-3; V gene: TRBV30; clone size: -; CDR3 length: 14; D gene: -
CDR3 DNA: TGTGCCAGCAGCTTGGAGACAGGGAGAAGCTATGGCTACACCTTC; CDR3 protein: CASSLETGRSYGYTF; J gene: TRBJ1-2; V gene: TRBV5-6; clone size: -; CDR3 length: 15; D gene: TRBD1
CDR3 DNA: TGTGCCAGTAGTTCCCCAGGGGACACCGGGGAGCTGTTTTTT; CDR3 protein: CASSSPGDTGELFF; J gene: TRBJ2-2; V gene: TRBV19; clone size: -; CDR3 length: 14; D gene: -
CDR3 DNA: TGTGCCAGCAGTCACCGACAGGGAGAAGGATCACCCCTCCACTTT; CDR3 protein: CASSHRQGEGSPLHF; J gene: TRBJ1-6; V gene: TRBV5-4; clone size: -; CDR3 length: 15; D gene: TRBD1
CDR3 DNA: TGTGCCAGCCTCCACCGGAGGAGCACAGATACGCAGTATTTT; CDR3 protein: CASLHRRSTDTQYF; J gene: TRBJ2-3; V gene: TRBV28; clone size: -; CDR3 length: 14; D gene: -
CDR3 DNA: TGTGCCAGCAGCGTAGAGGGGGAGAGGTGGAATGAGCAGTTCTTC; CDR3 protein: CASSVEGERWNEQFF; J gene: TRBJ2-1; V gene: TRBV9; clone size: -; CDR3 length: 15; D gene: -
CDR3 DNA: -; CDR3 protein: CASSVAPGTEYF; J gene: TRBJ2-5; V gene: TRBV7-2; clone size: -; CDR3 length: 12; D gene: -
CDR3 DNA: TGTGCCAGCAGCTTAGGAATTGGGACAGGGGTGAACAATGAGCAGTTCTTC; CDR3 protein: CASSLGIGTGVNNEQFF; J gene: TRBJ2-1; V gene: TRBV11-2; clone size: -; CDR3 length: 17; D gene: TRBD1
CDR3 DNA: TGTGCCTGGAGCAGGGGACAATACGAGCAGTACTTC; CDR3 protein: CAWSRGQYEQYF; J gene: TRBJ2-7; V gene: TRBV30; clone size: -; CDR3 length: 12; D gene: -
CDR3 DNA: TGTGCCAGAGGGACGACAGGGGCGGATGACTATGGCTACACCTTC; CDR3 protein: CARGTTGADDYGYTF; J gene: TRBJ1-2; V gene: TRBV19; clone size: -; CDR3 length: 15; D gene: TRBD1
CDR3 DNA: TGTGCCAGTAGTATAGCCCGGGTGTCTGGAAACACCATATATTTT; CDR3 protein: CASSIARVSGNTIYF; J gene: TRBJ1-3; V gene: TRBV19; clone size: -; CDR3 length: 15; D gene: -
CDR3 DNA: TGTGCCAGCAGCTGGACAAGTAACTATGGCTACACCTTC; CDR3 protein: CASSWTSNYGYTF; J gene: TRBJ1-2; V gene: TRBV14; clone size: -; CDR3 length: 13; D gene: -
CDR3 DNA: TGTGCCAGCAGTACCGGATATAGCAATCAGCCCCAGCATTTT; CDR3 protein: CASSTGYSNQPQHF; J gene: TRBJ1-5; V gene: TRBV2; clone size: -; CDR3 length: 14; D gene: -
CDR3 DNA: TGTGCCAGCAGCACCCGATCGTCCTACGAGCAGTACTTC; CDR3 protein: CASSTRSSYEQYF; J gene: TRBJ2-7; V gene: TRBV7-2; clone size: -; CDR3 length: 13; D gene: -
CDR3 DNA: TGTGCCAGCAGCTTAATGGGAACAGGGAGAGAAGCTTTCTTT; CDR3 protein: CASSLMGTGREAFF; J gene: TRBJ1-1; V gene: TRBV7-3; clone size: -; CDR3 length: 14; D gene: -
CDR3 DNA: TGTGCCAGTAGTATCCGGGACCGTAATGAAAAACTGTTTTTT; CDR3 protein: CASSIRDRNEKLFF; J gene: TRBJ1-4; V gene: TRBV19; clone size: -; CDR3 length: 14; D gene: -
CDR3 DNA: TGTGCCAGCAGCCCACCCCCGTGGGGCTCCTACGAGCAGTACTTC; CDR3 protein: CASSPPPWGSYEQYF; J gene: TRBJ2-7; V gene: TRBV7-9; clone size: -; CDR3 length: 15; D gene: -
CDR3 DNA: TGTGCCAGCAGCTTAGCCGGGACAGGGAACACTGAAGCTTTCTTT; CDR3 protein: CASSLAGTGNTEAFF; J gene: TRBJ1-1; V gene: TRBV7-9; clone size: -; CDR3 length: 15; D gene: TRBD1
CDR3 DNA: TGCGCCAGCAGTGAGCGTGGCAGTAGTGAGCAGTTCTTC; CDR3 protein: CASSERGSSEQFF; J gene: TRBJ2-1; V gene: TRBV10-1; clone size: -; CDR3 length: 13; D gene: -
CDR3 DNA: TGCGCCAGCAGCTTGGGAGGGATCTCTGGAAACACCATATATTTT; CDR3 protein: CASSLGGISGNTIYF; J gene: TRBJ1-3; V gene: TRBV5-1; clone size: -; CDR3 length: 15; D gene: -
CDR3 DNA: TGTGCCAGCAGTCCCCGAGGGCGGGGAGCTAACTATGGCTACACCTTC; CDR3 protein: CASSPRGRGANYGYTF; J gene: TRBJ1-2; V gene: TRBV25-1; clone size: -; CDR3 length: 16; D gene: -
CDR3 DNA: TGTGCCAGCAGTCCCCGACAGGGTGACGTCAACGAGCAGTACTTC; CDR3 protein: CASSPRQGDVNEQYF; J gene: TRBJ2-7; V gene: TRBV27; clone size: -; CDR3 length: 15; D gene: TRBD1
CDR3 DNA: TGTGCCAGCAGCTTGACAGGTCATAATTCACCCCTCCACTTT; CDR3 protein: CASSLTGHNSPLHF; J gene: TRBJ1-6; V gene: TRBV5-4; clone size: once; CDR3 length: 14; D gene: -
CDR3 DNA: TGTGCCAGTAGTGTCGACTTTAGCAATCAGCCCCAGCATTTT; CDR3 protein: CASSVDFSNQPQHF; J gene: TRBJ1-5; V gene: TRBV19; clone size: -; CDR3 length: 14; D gene: -
CDR3 DNA: TGTGCCAGCAGCGTAAGGGACAGGGACACTGAAGCTTTCTTT; CDR3 protein: CASSVRDRDTEAFF; J gene: TRBJ1-1; V gene: TRBV9; clone size: -; CDR3 length: 14; D gene: TRBD1
CDR3 DNA: TGTGCCAGCAGCTCCGTAGGGACAGGGGGCGGTAGGGAGACCCAGTACTTC; CDR3 protein: CASSSVGTGGGRETQYF; J gene: TRBJ2-5; V gene: TRBV7-2; clone size: -; CDR3 length: 17; D gene: TRBD1
CDR3 DNA: TGTGCCAGCAGCTTAGGTAGGGAGAACATTCAGTACTTC; CDR3 protein: CASSLGRENIQYF; J gene: TRBJ2-4; V gene: TRBV7-2; clone size: -; CDR3 length: 13; D gene: -
CDR3 DNA: TGTGCCGGAAGACAGGGGAGAGGGAATGAGCAGTTCTTC; CDR3 protein: CAGRQGRGNEQFF; J gene: TRBJ2-1; V gene: TRBV2; clone size: -; CDR3 length: 13; D gene: TRBD1